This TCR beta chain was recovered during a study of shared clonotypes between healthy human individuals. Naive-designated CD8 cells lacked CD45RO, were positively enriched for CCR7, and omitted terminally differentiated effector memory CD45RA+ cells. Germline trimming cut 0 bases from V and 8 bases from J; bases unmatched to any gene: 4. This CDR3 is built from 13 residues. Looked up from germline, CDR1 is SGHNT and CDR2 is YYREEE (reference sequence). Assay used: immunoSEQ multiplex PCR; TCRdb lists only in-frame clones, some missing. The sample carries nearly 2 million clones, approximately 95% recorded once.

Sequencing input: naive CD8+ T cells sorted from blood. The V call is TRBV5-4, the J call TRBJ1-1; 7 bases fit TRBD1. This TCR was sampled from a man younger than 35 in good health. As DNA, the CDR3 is TGTGCCAGCAGCTTGGAAGGGGGCCTCGAAGCTTTCTTT. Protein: CASSLEGGLEAFF.